These 32 T cell receptor beta chains were sequenced from one sample in a study of T cell repertoires in cytomegalovirus infection. TCRdb reprocessed the reads via MiXCR and lists one record per CDR3 protein. Among over 90,000 distinct CDR3 sequences, about 15% were seen once, and the ten largest hold more than 7%. The sequenced sample was PBMCs. These receptors originate from a human donor in good health (CMV status not recorded). Some clones in this sample may be carry-over from other donors' samples.

A few counts support this clonotype. CDR3 DNA: TGCAGTGCTAGAGATCAGGGTGCGCAAAGTCAGCCCCAGCATTTT. Amino acid sequence: CSARDQGAQSQPQHF. The V and J genes are TRBV20-1 and TRBJ1-5; perhaps TRBD1 as D (5 bases). V lost 0 bases and J lost 6, with 15 bases in between. Germline V gene sequence: CDR1 DFQATT, CDR2 SNEGSKA (reference sequence). CDR3 length: 15 residues.

This clonotype turned up a few times. The V gene is TRBV7-9, the J gene TRBJ2-5, with 10 nucleotides matching TRBD1. The V segment lost 5 bases and the J segment 5 bases; nucleotides outside the gene matches: 11. CDR3 size: 16 residues. Germline CDR1 reads SEHNR; CDR2 reads FQNEAQ (reference sequence). CDR3 protein: CASSVSRTGGRETQYF. Written as DNA, the CDR3 is TGTGCCAGCAGCGTATCACGGACAGGGGGACGGGAGACCCAGTACTTC.

This clonotype was counted many times. The chain employs TRBV12-3 or TRBV12-4 and TRBJ2-2; D is unclear. This CDR3 region has 12 residues. Trimming shortened V by 6 bases and J by 6 bases, and 8 bases separated the two germline ends. Here the CDR3 DNA reads TGTGCCAGCAGGTTACAGTCCGGGGAGCTGTTTTTT. As protein: CASRLQSGELFF.

CDR3 region: CASSPTGQENNSPLHF. In DNA form, the CDR3 reads TGCGCCAGCAGCCCGACCGGACAGGAGAATAATTCACCCCTCCACTTT. The chain has TRBV5-1 and TRBJ1-6, with 7 nucleotides matching TRBD1. The J segment lost 5 bases and the V segment lost 4 bases, leaving 9 bases of the junction unmatched. The CDR3 consists of 16 residues. Germline V gene data show CDR1 as SGHRS and CDR2 as YFSETQ.

On this clonotype: Being one base from a much bigger clone, this may be a read error. The V gene is TRBV11-2, the J gene TRBJ1-1; TRBD1 matches 9 bases. Germline CDR1 and CDR2: SGHAT and FQNNGV. The CDR3 loop spans 16 amino acids. J was trimmed by 6 bases and V by 2 bases; bases with no gene match: 10. CDR3 DNA: TGTGCCAGCAGCTTACTTCAGGGACAGGGTAACGCTGAAGCTTTCTTT. It specifies CASSLLQGQGNAEAFF.

For the CDR3, the DNA is TGCGCCAGCAGCTGGGAGGGGCTTCAGCCCCAGCATTTT. This sequence encodes CASSWEGLQPQHF. The V gene is TRBV5-1, the J gene TRBJ1-5, with D possibly matching TRBD1 (5 bases). The CDR3 extends over 13 amino acids. The germline V gene encodes CDR1 SGHRS and CDR2 YFSETQ. The V end was cut by 3 bases, the J end by 6 bases, with 10 bases between.

This clonotype came up many times. The chain is built from TRBV20-1 and TRBJ1-5; D might be TRBD1 (6 bases). Germline values: CDR1 DFQATT, CDR2 SNEGSKA (reference sequence). The CDR3 is 15 amino acids. Trimming took off 6 bases at V and 5 bases at J, with 20 bases between the two ends. For the CDR3, the DNA is TGCAGTGCCACGGGGGCAGGCGGTTTCGATCAGCCCCAGCATTTT. Protein product: CSATGAGGFDQPQHF.

This clonotype was seen repeatedly, ten times or more. The gene calls are TRBV9 and TRBJ2-2, with 8 bases aligning to TRBD2. J was trimmed by 3 bases and V by 9 bases; bases with no gene match: 19. The CDR3 spans 18 residues. The germline gives CDR1 SGDLS, CDR2 YYNGEE. The chain's CDR3 is CANTSCGGRRGDTGELFF. The CDR3 DNA follows: TGTGCCAACACCTCGTGCGGGGGGCGACGAGGGGACACCGGGGAGCTGTTTTTT.

The chain couples TRBV12-3 or TRBV12-4 to TRBJ2-7; 8 bases are shared with TRBD1. With V trimmed by 5 bases and J by 1 base, 4 bases remained unmatched. This CDR3 spans 14 amino acids. CDR3 nucleotides: TGTGCCAGCAGTCTCCGACAGGGGTCCTACGAGCAGTACTTC. This gives the protein CASSLRQGSYEQYF.

This clonotype was recorded a few times. The chain is built from TRBV7-2 and TRBJ2-7; a weak D match, TRBD1 (6 bases). Germline lookup yields CDR1 SGHTA and CDR2 FQGNSA. The CDR3 loop spans 12 amino acids. V lost 5 bases and J lost 3, with 8 bases in between. CDR3 in DNA: TGTGCCAGCAGCGTGACAGGCTACGAGCAGTACTTC. It specifies CASSVTGYEQYF.

A note on this clonotype: A read error may explain this, as a much larger clone is one base away. This chain uses TRBV7-2 with TRBJ1-2, with D hard to call. CDR1 and CDR2 (germline): SGHTA, FQGNSA. V was clipped by 6 bases and J by 1 base, with 12 bases between them. This CDR3 spans 14 amino acids. The CDR3 loop reads CASRWEWDNYGYTF. The CDR3 DNA is TGTGCCAGCAGATGGGAGTGGGATAACTATGGCTACACCTTC.

In DNA, the CDR3 is TGTGCCAGCAGTACCGGGATTGCCGGAGGAGAGACCCAGTACTTC. It specifies CASSTGIAGGETQYF. The V gene is TRBV12-3 or TRBV12-4, the J gene TRBJ2-5; the D gene is possibly TRBD2 (5 bases). The CDR3 loop spans 15 amino acids. Trimming took off 5 bases at V and 4 bases at J, with 17 bases between the two ends.

This clonotype was observed at least ten times. This rearrangement joins TRBV28 to TRBJ2-7; no clear D gene. The V end lost 3 bases, the J end lost 0 bases, and 18 bases lay between the germline ends. CDR3 length equals 17 residues. Germline CDR1 and CDR2: MDHEN and SYDVKM. The CDR3 protein is CASSFSTRFLSSYEQYF. The DNA for the CDR3 is TGTGCCAGCAGTTTCTCCACTCGGTTCCTGAGCTCCTACGAGCAGTACTTC.

This clonotype came up many times. The chain recombines TRBV7-2 with TRBJ2-5, with TRBD2 as a possible D gene (5 bases). CDR3 length: 16 residues. From germline, CDR1 is SGHTA and CDR2 FQGNSA. The V end was cut by 1 base, the J end by 7 bases, with 19 bases between. The CDR3 reads CASSLDESWRGGTQYF. In DNA, the CDR3 is TGTGCCAGCAGCTTAGATGAAAGTTGGCGAGGAGGGACCCAGTACTTC. The entire variable domain, with the rest obtained from reference TRBV7-2 and TRBJ2-5, is as follows: GAGVSQSPSNKVTEKGKDVELRCDPISGHTALYWYRQSLGQGLEFLIYFQGNSAPDKSGLPSDRFSAERTGGSVSTLTIQRTQQEDSAVYLCASSLDESWRGGTQYFGPGTRLLVL.

As for this clonotype: A much larger clonotype is one base distant, so this may be a read error. The chain carries TRBV7-2 and TRBJ1-6, with unresolved D. The germline V gene has CDR1 SGHTA and CDR2 FQGNSA. The CDR3 covers 16 residues. V was shortened by 0 bases and J by 0 bases, with 6 bases between the two germline ends. The CDR3 DNA reads as TGTGCCAGCAGCTTAGCGGGCTGCTCCTATAATTCACCCCTCCACTTT. Translation gives CASSLAGCSYNSPLHF.

This clonotype has at least ten counts. The V and J genes are TRBV7-3 and TRBJ1-1, with D tentatively TRBD1 (6 bases). Germline V gene lookup returns CDR1 SGHTA and CDR2 FQGTGA. This CDR3 comprises 14 residues. V was pared by 5 bases and J by 3 bases, with 13 bases between. CDR3 protein: CASSPQGLDTEAFF. The DNA of the CDR3 is TGTGCCAGCAGCCCACAGGGTCTGGACACTGAAGCTTTCTTT.

This clonotype showed up many times. This chain connects TRBV7-2 to TRBJ2-3; D perhaps matches TRBD2 (5 bases). The CDR3 is made up of 14 amino acids. The V end lost 1 base, the J end lost 10 bases, and 15 bases lay between the germline ends. Germline assignment: CDR1 SGHTA and CDR2 FQGNSA. The CDR3 region has the DNA TGTGCCAGCAGCTTAGTCGGTAGCGCCGTCGCGCAGTATTTT. Translation: CASSLVGSAVAQYF.

The chain combines TRBV7-3 with TRBJ2-3; weak D call: TRBD2 (5 bases). CDR3 length equals 13 residues. V lost 5 bases, J lost 6 bases, and 12 bases lay in between. Germline V lookup: CDR1 SGHTA, CDR2 FQGTGA. DNA of the CDR3: TGTGCCAGCAGCGCAACGACTAAGGATACGCAGTATTTT. Its protein is CASSATTKDTQYF.

This clonotype was counted many times. The chain links TRBV7-2 to TRBJ1-1; no clear D gene. Looked up from germline, CDR1 is SGHTA and CDR2 is FQGNSA. The V and J ends lost 1 base and 8 bases respectively, with 11 bases between them. CDR3 length: 13 amino acids. In nucleotides, the CDR3 is TGTGCCAGCAGCTTAGTAGTAGAAGGGGAAGCTTTCTTT. The encoded protein is CASSLVVEGEAFF.

This clonotype appeared many times. The V call is TRBV12-3 or TRBV12-4, the J call TRBJ1-5, with unresolved D. The CDR3 runs 14 residues. Between the trimmed V and J ends, which lost 1 base and 6 bases, there was a span of 10 bases. The CDR3 loop is CASSLGGPRQPQHF. DNA for the CDR3: TGTGCCAGCAGTTTAGGCGGCCCCCGTCAGCCCCAGCATTTT.

The genes are TRBV2 and TRBJ2-4; TRBD1 matches 9 bases. The length of the CDR3 is 13 residues. Germline V gene data show CDR1 as SNHLY and CDR2 as FYNNEI. V was clipped by 9 bases and J by 7 bases; unmatched bases: 7. The CDR3 reads CASFTGTGNIQYF. DNA for the CDR3: TGTGCCAGTTTTACCGGGACAGGGAACATTCAGTACTTC.

V usage is TRBV2 and J usage is TRBJ2-7; 8 bases are a match to TRBD2. The V and J ends lost 4 bases and 6 bases, in that order; junction bases with no gene match: 11. CDR3 length: 15 residues. CDR1 SNHLY and CDR2 FYNNEI come from the germline V gene. In DNA, the CDR3 is TGTGCCAGCAGTGTATTGACGGGGGGGCCCTTCGAGCAGTACTTC. It is translated as CASSVLTGGPFEQYF.

The chain carries TRBV7-3 and TRBJ2-1; D uncertain. V lost 5 bases to trimming and J lost 8 bases, with 13 bases between them. Germline assignment: CDR1 SGHTA and CDR2 FQGTGA. CDR3 size: 13 residues. The CDR3 region is CASSLTIGDEQFF. CDR3 coding DNA: TGTGCCAGCAGCCTCACAATCGGAGATGAGCAGTTCTTC.

This clonotype was picked up a small number of times. The gene calls are TRBV28 and TRBJ1-4; maybe TRBD1 (5 bases). V shed 9 bases and J shed 6 bases, with 14 bases lying between them. Germline V gives CDR1 MDHEN, CDR2 SYDVKM. The CDR3 covers 13 residues. In DNA, the CDR3 is TGTGCCAGTATGCAGGGTTTCTATGAAAAACTGTTTTTT. Translating it yields CASMQGFYEKLFF.

This clonotype was detected many times. The chain has TRBV12-3 or TRBV12-4 and TRBJ2-5, with TRBD1 matching 7 bases. The CDR3 runs 14 residues. Losses at the gene ends were 5 bases for V and 5 bases for J; bases not matched to a gene: 8. DNA for the CDR3: TGTGCCAGCAGTCGAACAGGGGTACGGGAGACCCAGTACTTC. Protein sequence: CASSRTGVRETQYF.

This chain connects TRBV7-2 to TRBJ1-1; TRBD1 aligns across 8 bases. V lost 5 bases, J lost 3 bases, and 8 bases stayed unmatched. Germline CDR1 SGHTA, CDR2 FQGNSA. The CDR3 spans 15 residues. The CDR3 coding sequence is TGTGCCAGCAGCCCTGGGACAGGCTATTACACTGAAGCTTTCTTT. Its translation is CASSPGTGYYTEAFF.

This clonotype was seen a few times. This chain links TRBV5-1 with TRBJ1-1; maybe TRBD1 (6 bases). The germline V gene has CDR1 SGHRS and CDR2 YFSETQ. The V gene lost 0 bases and the J gene lost 4 bases, with 16 bases spanning the gap. CDR3 length: 16 residues. The CDR3 DNA is TGCGCCAGCAGCTTGGGATCTACAGGGTCGGGCACTGAAGCTTTCTTT. Amino acid sequence: CASSLGSTGSGTEAFF.

This clonotype was seen at least ten times. V is TRBV7-9 and J is TRBJ1-2; 7 bases map to TRBD1. J was trimmed by 8 bases and V by 6 bases; bases with no gene match: 21. Germline lookup yields CDR1 SEHNR and CDR2 FQNEAQ (reference sequence). The CDR3 is made up of 17 amino acids. The CDR3 DNA reads as TGTGCCAGCAGGCCTCCGGGACAGCGGATGCTATATGTGGGCTACACCTTC. It specifies CASRPPGQRMLYVGYTF.

This clonotype was seen a few times. The chain has TRBV28 and TRBJ2-2, with unresolved D. The CDR3 has 13 amino acids. The ends were cut back, 6 bases at V and 0 bases at J, with 5 bases in the middle. The germline V gene has CDR1 MDHEN and CDR2 SYDVKM. CDR3 bases: TGTGCCAGCAGGGCGGCGAACACCGGGGAGCTGTTTTTT. This translates into CASRAANTGELFF. Full variable domain (missing parts from reference TRBV28 and TRBJ2-2): DVKVTQSSRYLVKRTGEKVFLECVQDMDHENMFWYRQDPGLGLRLIYFSYDVKMKEKGDIPEGYSVSREKKERFSLILESASTNQTSMYLCASRAANTGELFFGEGSRLTVL.

This clonotype appeared many times. The chain carries TRBV11-2 and TRBJ2-1, with D unresolved. The CDR3 is 14 residues long. Trimming pared 6 bases from V and 6 bases from J, leaving 15 bases between. Germline assignment: CDR1 SGHAT and CDR2 FQNNGV. CDR3 in amino acids: CASSPPQVGNEQFF. CDR3 nucleotide sequence: TGTGCCAGCAGTCCCCCCCAGGTTGGCAATGAGCAGTTCTTC.

A note on this clonotype: The germline gene is not matched at one end of the junction; a read error may be the cause. The rearrangement uses TRBV12-3 or TRBV12-4 and TRBJ2-1; a possible D gene is TRBD2 (6 bases). CDR3 length equals 15 residues. CDR3 sequence reads: CASTPTGTPYNEQLF. The CDR3 bases are TGTGCCAGCACCCCAACCGGGACTCCCTACAATGAGCAGCTCTTC.

This chain links TRBV20-1 with TRBJ2-1; 11 nucleotides agree with TRBD2. CDR3 length equals 16 residues. The germline V gene encodes CDR1 DFQATT and CDR2 SNEGSKA (reference sequence). V trimming: 1 base; J trimming: 3 bases; junction bases outside the gene matches: 5. CDR3: CSARVPTSGGYNEQFF. The CDR3 coding sequence is TGCAGTGCTAGAGTCCCAACTAGCGGGGGCTACAATGAGCAGTTCTTC.